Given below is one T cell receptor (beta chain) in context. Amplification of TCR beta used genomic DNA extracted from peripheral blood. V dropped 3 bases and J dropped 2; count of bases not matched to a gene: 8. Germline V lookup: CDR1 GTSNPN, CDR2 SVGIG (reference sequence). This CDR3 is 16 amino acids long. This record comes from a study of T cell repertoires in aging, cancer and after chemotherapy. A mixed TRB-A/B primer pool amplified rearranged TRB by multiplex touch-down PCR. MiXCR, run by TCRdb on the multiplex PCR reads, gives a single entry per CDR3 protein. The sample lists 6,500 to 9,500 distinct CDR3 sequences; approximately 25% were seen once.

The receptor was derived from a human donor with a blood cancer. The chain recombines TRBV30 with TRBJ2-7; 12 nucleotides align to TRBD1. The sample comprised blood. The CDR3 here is CAWRIPGTGGPYEQYF. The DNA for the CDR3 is TGTGCCTGGAGAATCCCCGGGACAGGGGGCCCCTACGAGCAGTACTTC.